There are a few counts of the clone carrying this T cell receptor beta chain. Its target is unknown. Template switching added a universal primer site; cDNA carried unique molecular identifiers. TCRdb re-analysed the 5' RACE reads in MiXCR, keeping a single row per CDR3 protein. This sample yields around 530,000 distinct CDR3 sequences, of which 13% to 15% are seen a single time; 0.35% to 0.45% belongs to the top ten. This entry comes from a study of identical twins. Findings and caveats of the study: Twin-shared out-of-frame alpha sequences were enriched for low generation probability.

The data also belong to a second study, concerning yellow fever vaccine responses in identical twins. That publication notes: After vaccination, twins' T cell response reportedly seemed partly convergent, partly personalized.

This TCR was sampled from a woman younger than 35 in good health. Sequencing was done on a sample of CD4+ T cells sorted from blood.

CDR3 sequence (DNA): TGTGCCATCAGCCGTACAGGGGGGGCTGAAGCTTTCTTT. This encodes CAISRTGGAEAFF. This chain joins TRBV10-3 and TRBJ1-1; TRBD1 aligns across 8 bases. Trimming at V came to 6 bases and at J to 6 bases, leaving 6 bases not matched to a gene. The CDR3 is 13 residues long. Per germline, CDR1 ENHRY and CDR2 SYGVKD.